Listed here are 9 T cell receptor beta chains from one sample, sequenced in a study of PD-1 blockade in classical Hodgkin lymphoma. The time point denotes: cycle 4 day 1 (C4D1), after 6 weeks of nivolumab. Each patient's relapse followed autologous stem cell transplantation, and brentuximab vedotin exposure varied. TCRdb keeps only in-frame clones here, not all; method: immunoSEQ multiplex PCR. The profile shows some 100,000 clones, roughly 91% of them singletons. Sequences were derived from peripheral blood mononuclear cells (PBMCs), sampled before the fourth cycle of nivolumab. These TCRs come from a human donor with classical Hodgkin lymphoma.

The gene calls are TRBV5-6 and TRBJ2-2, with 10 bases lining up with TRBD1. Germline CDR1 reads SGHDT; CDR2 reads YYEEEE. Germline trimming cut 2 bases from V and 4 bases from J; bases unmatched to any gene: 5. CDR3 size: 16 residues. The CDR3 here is CASSFRRTGGTGELFF. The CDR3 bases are TGTGCCAGCAGCTTCCGCCGGACAGGGGGCACCGGGGAGCTGTTTTTT.

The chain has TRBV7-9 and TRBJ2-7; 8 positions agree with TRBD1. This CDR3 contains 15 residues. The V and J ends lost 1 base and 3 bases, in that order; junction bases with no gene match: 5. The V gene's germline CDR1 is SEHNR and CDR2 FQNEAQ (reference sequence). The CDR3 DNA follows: TGTGCCAGCAGCTTAGGCAGGGGGCTTAGCTACGAGCAGTACTTC. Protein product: CASSLGRGLSYEQYF.

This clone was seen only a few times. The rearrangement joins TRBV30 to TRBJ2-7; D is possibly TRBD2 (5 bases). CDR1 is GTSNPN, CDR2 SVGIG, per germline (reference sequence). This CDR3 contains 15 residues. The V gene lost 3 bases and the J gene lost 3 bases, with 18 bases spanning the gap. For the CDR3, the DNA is TGTGCCTGGAGGGCAGCGCTCGGGAAGGGCTACGAGCAGTACTTC. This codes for CAWRAALGKGYEQYF. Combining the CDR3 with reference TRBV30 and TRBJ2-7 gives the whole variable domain SQTIHQWPATLVQPVGSPLSLECTVEGTSNPNLYWYRQAAGRGLQLLFYSVGIGQISSEVPQNLSASRPQDRQFILSSKKLLLSDSGFYLCAWRAALGKGYEQYFGPGTRLTVT.

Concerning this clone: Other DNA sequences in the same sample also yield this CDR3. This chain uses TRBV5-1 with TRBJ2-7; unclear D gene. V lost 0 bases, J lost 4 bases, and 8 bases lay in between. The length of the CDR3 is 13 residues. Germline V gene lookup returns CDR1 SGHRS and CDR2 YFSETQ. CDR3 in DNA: TGCGCCAGCAGCTTGGGGGTGGGGTACGAGCAGTACTTC. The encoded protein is CASSLGVGYEQYF. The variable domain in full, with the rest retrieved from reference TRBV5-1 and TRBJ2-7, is KAGVTQTPRYLIKTRGQQVTLSCSPISGHRSVSWYQQTPGQGLQFLFEYFSETQRNKGNFPGRFSGRQFSNSRSEMNVSTLELGDSALYLCASSLGVGYEQYFGPGTRLTVT.

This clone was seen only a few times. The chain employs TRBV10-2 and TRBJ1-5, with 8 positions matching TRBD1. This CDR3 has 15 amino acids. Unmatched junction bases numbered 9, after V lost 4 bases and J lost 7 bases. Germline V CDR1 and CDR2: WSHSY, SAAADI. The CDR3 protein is CASSAPGGSGQPQHF. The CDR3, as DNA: TGCGCCAGCAGTGCTCCAGGGGGCTCGGGGCAGCCCCAGCATTTT.

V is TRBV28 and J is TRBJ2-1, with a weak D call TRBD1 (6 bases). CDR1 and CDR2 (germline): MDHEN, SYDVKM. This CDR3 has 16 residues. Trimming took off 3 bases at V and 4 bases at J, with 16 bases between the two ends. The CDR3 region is CASSFARTVNYNEQFF. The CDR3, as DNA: TGTGCCAGCAGTTTCGCTCGGACAGTAAATTACAATGAGCAGTTCTTC. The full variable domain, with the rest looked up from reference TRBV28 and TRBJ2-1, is DVKVTQSSRYLVKRTGEKVFLECVQDMDHENMFWYRQDPGLGLRLIYFSYDVKMKEKGDIPEGYSVSREKKERFSLILESASTNQTSMYLCASSFARTVNYNEQFFGPGTRLTVL.

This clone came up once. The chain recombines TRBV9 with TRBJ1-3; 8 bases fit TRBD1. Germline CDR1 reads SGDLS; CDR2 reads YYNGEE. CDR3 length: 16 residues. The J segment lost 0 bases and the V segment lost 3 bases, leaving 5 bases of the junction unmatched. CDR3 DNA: TGTGCCAGCAGCGCAGGACAGGGCCCCTCTGGAAACACCATATATTTT. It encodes CASSAGQGPSGNTIYF.

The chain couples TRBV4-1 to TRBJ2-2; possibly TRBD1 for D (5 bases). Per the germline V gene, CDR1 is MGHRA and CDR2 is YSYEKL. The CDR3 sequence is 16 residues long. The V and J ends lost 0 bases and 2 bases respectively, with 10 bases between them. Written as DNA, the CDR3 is TGCGCCAGCAGCCAAGAGGGAACAGGTAACACCGGGGAGCTGTTTTTT. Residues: CASSQEGTGNTGELFF.

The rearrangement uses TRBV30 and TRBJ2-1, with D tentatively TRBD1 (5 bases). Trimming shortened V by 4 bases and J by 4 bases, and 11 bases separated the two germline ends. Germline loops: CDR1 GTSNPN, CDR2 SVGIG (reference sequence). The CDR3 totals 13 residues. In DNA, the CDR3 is TGTGCCTGGAATCGCCGACAGTACAATGAGCAGTTCTTC. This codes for CAWNRRQYNEQFF.